These 10 T cell receptor beta chains came from one sample sequenced in a study of CD8+ T cells in alopecia areata (dated by TCRdb to between 2017 and 2018). What the time point label conveys for this sample: roughly 24 weeks on oral tofacitinib. According to the study, the label for this sample's treatment or condition signals: oral pan-JAK inhibitor, 5-10 mg twice daily. Receptor libraries were prepared by the immunoSEQ multiplex PCR assay. RNA was extracted from all samples and reverse transcribed into cDNA as template for TCR sequencing. What TCRdb holds here is the immuneACCESS table cut down to in-frame rearrangements. Part of the clones is not present; checked against another copy, under half of the missing clones reflect an unresolved V gene, and the others are unexplained. This sample comprises 150,000 to 250,000 clones, more than 45% of them detected only once. The ten largest clones capture 5.5% of the sample.

The sample consisted of CD4+ T cells sorted from blood, taken at week 24, from a patient treated with tofacitinib. These receptors were collected from a human donor with alopecia areata.

A few counts support this clone. For the CDR3, the DNA is TGTGCCAGCAGCCTAAGACAGCCGGATCAGCCCCAGCATTTT. This codes for CASSLRQPDQPQHF. The chain joins TRBV4-2 to TRBJ1-5; a weak D match, TRBD1 (5 bases). Germline V CDR1 and CDR2: LGHNA, YNFKEQ. This CDR3 contains 14 residues. V was pared by 4 bases and J by 5 bases, with 12 bases between.

The CDR3 is CASSQVRGGGMALHF. The DNA of the CDR3 is TGTGCCAGCAGCCAAGTGCGGGGGGGCGGTATGGCCCTCCACTTT. The chain links TRBV4-2 to TRBJ1-6; D may be TRBD1 (6 bases). V was shortened by 1 base and J by 14 bases, with 18 bases between the two germline ends. CDR1 LGHNA and CDR2 YNFKEQ come from the germline V gene. This CDR3 comprises 15 residues.

This chain joins TRBV6-1 and TRBJ2-6, with TRBD1 identical over 11 bases. With V trimmed by 4 bases and J by 0 bases, 5 bases remained unmatched. CDR1 is MNHNS and CDR2 is SASEGT in the germline V gene. This CDR3 region has 18 residues. The CDR3 here is CASSAGQGAFSGANVLTF. CDR3 coding DNA: TGTGCCAGCAGTGCAGGACAGGGGGCCTTCTCTGGGGCCAACGTCCTGACTTTC.

This chain uses TRBV6-5 with TRBJ2-1; no clear D gene. The germline V gene has CDR1 MNHEY and CDR2 SVGAGI. Trimming stripped 6 bases from V and 5 bases from J, with 11 bases between. The CDR3 is 13 amino acids. The CDR3, as DNA: TGTGCCAGCAGAGAGGCACTTAACAATGAGCAGTTCTTC. It is translated as CASREALNNEQFF.

This clone has only a few counts. The J gene is TRBJ2-7, the V gene TRBV11-2; 12 nucleotides align to TRBD2. The CDR3 covers 15 residues. Germline assignment: CDR1 SGHAT and CDR2 FQNNGV. V was clipped by 3 bases and J by 4 bases; unmatched bases: 4. The CDR3 coding sequence is TGTGCCAGCAGCTTTACCGGGACTAGCGGGTACGAGCAGTACTTC. As protein: CASSFTGTSGYEQYF.

The chain couples TRBV9 to TRBJ1-1; 7 positions match TRBD1. Looked up from germline, CDR1 is SGDLS and CDR2 is YYNGEE. The V gene end was trimmed by 0 bases and the J gene end by 1 base; junction bases not matched to a gene: 3. The CDR3 is 15 residues long. CDR3 DNA: TGTGCCAGCAGCGTAGGAGGGACAGCGAACACTGAAGCTTTCTTT. This encodes CASSVGGTANTEAFF.

The chain joins TRBV7-6 to TRBJ2-7; 10 bases agree with TRBD1. The CDR3 contains 14 residues. J gave up 6 bases and V 1 base, and 3 bases lay outside the gene matches. Germline CDR1 is SGHVS and CDR2 is FNYEAQ. Written as DNA, the CDR3 is TGTGCCAGCAGCTTAGGACAGGGGGCTGGCGAGCAGTACTTC. Residues: CASSLGQGAGEQYF. Filled out from reference TRBV7-6 and TRBJ2-7, the complete variable domain reads GAGVSQSPRYKVTKRGQDVALRCDPISGHVSLYWYRQALGQGPEFLTYFNYEAQQDKSGLPNDRFSAERPEGSISTLTIQRTEQRDSAMYRCASSLGQGAGEQYFGPGTRLTVT.

This chain's CDR3 is CASSDIYTEAFF. The DNA of the CDR3 is TGTGCCAGCAGTGATATTTACACTGAAGCTTTCTTT. V is TRBV2 and J is TRBJ1-1; D is unresolved. V was cut by 3 bases and J by 3 bases, with 5 bases left in between. The germline V gene encodes CDR1 SNHLY and CDR2 FYNNEI. The CDR3 runs 12 residues.

This rearrangement joins TRBV5-6 to TRBJ2-1; D gene uncertain. The V end lost 5 bases, the J end lost 0 bases, and 9 bases lay between the germline ends. Germline V gene lookup returns CDR1 SGHDT and CDR2 YYEEEE. The CDR3 sequence is 14 residues long. CDR3 coding DNA: TGTGCCAGCAGTTTTGACACCTCCTACAATGAGCAGTTCTTC. Translation: CASSFDTSYNEQFF. Supplemented by reference TRBV5-6 and TRBJ2-1, the full variable domain reads DAGVTQSPTHLIKTRGQQVTLRCSPKSGHDTVSWYQQALGQGPQFIFQYYEEEERQRGNFPDRFSGHQFPNYSSELNVNALLLGDSALYLCASSFDTSYNEQFFGPGTRLTVL.

The V call is TRBV30, the J call TRBJ1-5; D gene ambiguous. This CDR3 has 13 residues. Germline V lookup: CDR1 GTSNPN, CDR2 SVGIG (reference sequence). Trimming took off 2 bases at V and 7 bases at J, with 12 bases between the two ends. In nucleotides, the CDR3 is TGTGCCTGGAGTTTTGACATCAGCCAGCCCCAGCATTTT. Encoded protein: CAWSFDISQPQHF.